The entry below describes one TCR beta chain. Treatment of the sample: some 20 received Ad26.COV2.S at low or high dose, single or two shots; several received placebo; per-sample allocation not given. Specimens were obtained on day 63 following the first vaccine or placebo injection. The CDR3 is made up of 15 amino acids. The ends lost 4 bases at V and 2 bases at J; junction bases unmatched: 6. Germline-derived CDR1 and CDR2 are LNHDA and SQIVND (reference sequence). Assay: immunoSEQ multiplex PCR; the TCRdb copy retains only in-frame clones and omits some. The table shows nearly 400,000 clones, with about 91% occurring only once. The data were obtained in a study of Ad26.COV2.S vaccination and SARS-CoV-2 variants.

The chain links TRBV19 to TRBJ2-7, with 9 bases fitting TRBD1. The TCR sequence derives from a person between 18 and 65 years old who received the Ad26.COV2.S COVID-19 vaccine or a placebo. The sample was peripheral blood, taken in a trial of Ad26.COV2.S vaccine versus placebo. The DNA for the CDR3 is TGTGCCAGTAGTAATCTAGGGACAGGGACCTACGAGCAGTACTTC. Protein: CASSNLGTGTYEQYF. The full variable domain, its missing parts supplied by reference TRBV19 and TRBJ2-7, is DGGITQSPKYLFRKEGQNVTLSCEQNLNHDAMYWYRQDPGQGLRLIYYSQIVNDFQKGDIAEGYSVSREKKESFPLTVTSAQKNPTAFYLCASSNLGTGTYEQYFGPGTRLTVT.